The 25 T cell receptor beta chains below come from one sample, sequenced in a study of T-cell reconstitution after alpha-beta-depleted transplantation in children (dated by TCRdb to 2015 to 2016). Library prep was done by PCR. The sequencer was an Illumina HiSeq 2500. To normalize quantification of the TCRbeta repertoire, the TCR libraries were built with molecular barcoding that relied on unique molecular identifiers. TCRdb applied fastp at Q25 and MiXCR to the public reads, then kept only in-frame beta chains. Rows are combined by CDR3 protein, so each entry shows the most common genes and DNA. Recorded for this sample are 700,000 to 950,000 distinct CDR3 sequences; 16% of them occurred a single time. The ten largest make up around 5% of the sample. This sample's treatment or condition label indicates: allogeneic hematopoietic cell transplantation with graft depleted of TCRalphabeta T cells and CD19 B cells.

Sequenced here: PBMCs, mostly from graft donor cells, sampled 360 days after TCRalphabeta/CD19-depleted stem cell transplant. These receptors were collected from a male patient younger than 18 who had a stem cell transplant for acute lymphoblastic leukemia, so the T cells may come from the graft donor.

This clonotype was seen more than once but under ten times. This chain links TRBV12-3 or TRBV12-4 with TRBJ2-3; a weak D match, TRBD2 (5 bases). The V and J ends lost 6 bases and 2 bases respectively, with 9 bases between them. The CDR3 is 13 amino acids. In nucleotides, the CDR3 is TGTGCCAGCAGAGGCGGGTTCACAGATACGCAGTATTTT. This codes for CASRGGFTDTQYF.

This clonotype was detected only a few times. This chain links TRBV10-3 with TRBJ1-2; D is undetermined. Germline-derived CDR1 and CDR2 are ENHRY and SYGVKD. V lost 2 bases, J lost 5 bases, and 6 bases lay in between. The CDR3 has 12 residues. The CDR3 region is CAISEETYGYTF. In DNA form, the CDR3 reads TGTGCCATCAGTGAGGAAACTTATGGCTACACCTTC.

V and J are TRBV2 and TRBJ1-2, with D possibly matching TRBD1 (6 bases). The CDR3 has 13 residues. Germline V CDR1 and CDR2: SNHLY, FYNNEI. The V end was cut by 7 bases, the J end by 4 bases, with 13 bases between. The CDR3 loop is CASIFGTPYGYTF. As DNA, the CDR3 is TGTGCCAGCATTTTTGGGACACCCTATGGCTACACCTTC.

This rearrangement joins TRBV19 to TRBJ2-3; 11 bases map to TRBD2. CDR1 is LNHDA and CDR2 is SQIVND in the germline V gene (reference sequence). This CDR3 has 16 amino acids. V gave up 11 bases and J gave up 6 bases; unmatched junction bases: 16. The CDR3 nucleotides are TGTGCCTCGACAGAGACTAGCGGGAAACTACGGGATACGCAGTATTTT. Its translation is CASTETSGKLRDTQYF.

This clonotype was detected a few times. The CDR3 loop reads CAIRASGEQFF. The CDR3 DNA follows: TGTGCCATCAGGGCGTCAGGTGAGCAGTTCTTC. J is TRBJ2-1 and V is TRBV10-3, with D unresolved. V gave up 6 bases and J gave up 9 bases, with 9 bases separating them. The CDR3 has 11 amino acids. CDR1 and CDR2 from the germline V gene are ENHRY and SYGVKD.

This clonotype was seen more than once but under ten times. This chain joins TRBV9 and TRBJ1-5; 10 bases are a match to TRBD1. Per the germline V gene, CDR1 is SGDLS and CDR2 is YYNGEE. There are 14 residues in the CDR3. Unmatched junction bases numbered 4, after V lost 3 bases and J lost 7 bases. The CDR3 bases are TGTGCCAGCAGCGGGCCGGACAGGGGGCAGCCCCAGCATTTT. It specifies CASSGPDRGQPQHF. The full variable domain, in which reference TRBV9 and TRBJ1-5 provide the parts outside the CDR3, is DSGVTQTPKHLITATGQRVTLRCSPRSGDLSVYWYQQSLDQGLQFLIQYYNGEERAKGNILERFSAQQFPDLHSELNLSSLELGDSALYFCASSGPDRGQPQHFGDGTRLSIL.

The chain couples TRBV3-1 to TRBJ1-2; D call uncertain. Looked up from germline, CDR1 is LGHDT and CDR2 is YNNKEL (reference sequence). V was cut by 4 bases and J by 4 bases, with 16 bases left in between. The CDR3 contains 15 residues. The CDR3, as DNA: TGTGCCAGCAGCCTAACAGCGACGGGGAGCTATGGCTACACCTTC. This codes for CASSLTATGSYGYTF. Using reference TRBV3-1 and TRBJ1-2 for the parts outside the CDR3, the full variable domain is DTAVSQTPKYLVTQMGNDKSIKCEQNLGHDTMYWYKQDSKKFLKIMFSYNNKELIINETVPNRFSPKSPDKAHLNLHINSLELGDSAVYFCASSLTATGSYGYTFGSGTRLTVV.

The CDR3 loop is CASSPRGARNTGELFF. In DNA, the CDR3 is TGTGCCAGCAGTCCGCGTGGAGCCCGGAACACCGGGGAGCTGTTTTTT. V gene TRBV6-1 combines with J gene TRBJ2-2, with D uncertain. The CDR3 extends over 16 amino acids. Germline lookup yields CDR1 MNHNS and CDR2 SASEGT. V was clipped by 5 bases and J by 1 base, with 14 bases between them.

V and J are TRBV12-3 or TRBV12-4 and TRBJ2-5, with 8 positions matching TRBD2. J lost 5 bases, V lost 4 bases, and 12 bases had no gene match. The CDR3 is made up of 16 amino acids. The CDR3 is CASSSRNQREWETQYF. The CDR3 DNA follows: TGTGCCAGCAGTTCGCGCAATCAGCGGGAGTGGGAGACCCAGTACTTC.

This chain joins TRBV20-1 and TRBJ2-7; TRBD2 matches 7 bases. V shed 6 bases and J 2 bases; nucleotides not matched to a gene: 13. Germline lookup yields CDR1 DFQATT and CDR2 SNEGSKA (reference sequence). The CDR3 covers 15 residues. In nucleotides, the CDR3 is TGCAGTGCGGGAGGGTTTGACCCCACTGCCTACGAGCAGTACTTC. Its protein product is CSAGGFDPTAYEQYF.

The V gene is TRBV20-1, the J gene TRBJ2-4; D perhaps matches TRBD2 (6 bases). V gave up 3 bases and J gave up 0 bases, with 15 bases separating them. CDR3 length: 16 amino acids. Per germline, CDR1 DFQATT and CDR2 SNEGSKA (reference sequence). DNA of the CDR3: TGCAGTGCTAGTCGGGGCGGGGCCCTAGCCAAAAACATTCAGTACTTC. Its protein product is CSASRGGALAKNIQYF.

This clonotype turned up a few times. The rearrangement links TRBV3-1 to TRBJ1-1; D call uncertain. The CDR3 sequence is 14 residues long. The germline gives CDR1 LGHDT, CDR2 YNNKEL (reference sequence). Trimming removed 6 bases from V and 7 bases from J, with 18 bases in between. This CDR3 is CASSTNWDAYEAFF. The CDR3 coding sequence is TGTGCCAGCAGTACGAATTGGGATGCTTATGAAGCTTTCTTT.

This clonotype showed up many times. The genes are TRBV7-3 and TRBJ2-1; D is ambiguous. This CDR3 spans 13 amino acids. Trimming pared 3 bases from V and 9 bases from J, leaving 12 bases between. In germline, CDR1 is SGHTA, CDR2 FQGTGA. The CDR3 DNA reads TGTGCCAGCAGCTTGTGGGCCGCAACTGAGCAGTTCTTC. It specifies CASSLWAATEQFF.

The genes are TRBV5-1 and TRBJ1-6; D remains unclear. CDR1 SGHRS and CDR2 YFSETQ come from the germline V gene. CDR3 size: 15 residues. The V and J ends lost 1 base and 5 bases respectively, with 10 bases between them. In nucleotides, the CDR3 is TGCGCCAGCAGCTTGACTAGCGGGGATAATTCACCCCTCCACTTT. Translated, it gives CASSLTSGDNSPLHF.

This clonotype turned up a few times. This rearrangement joins TRBV7-4 to TRBJ1-1, with TRBD1 identical over 10 bases. The junction had 9 bases not matched to a gene; V was cut back by 3 bases and J by 5 bases. The CDR3 extends over 16 amino acids. The germline V gene encodes CDR1 SGHVT and CDR2 SQSDAQ. The CDR3 spells CASSFGRDRGRTEAFF. CDR3 coding DNA: TGTGCCAGCAGCTTCGGGAGGGACAGGGGAAGGACTGAAGCTTTCTTT.

This rearrangement joins TRBV5-1 to TRBJ2-5; D unresolved. The V gene's germline CDR1 is SGHRS and CDR2 YFSETQ. Trimming left V 1 base short and J 1 base short, with 8 bases between. CDR3 length equals 14 residues. CDR3 sequence reads: CASSLYQIQETQYF. CDR3 in DNA: TGCGCCAGCAGCTTGTATCAGATCCAAGAGACCCAGTACTTC.

This clonotype was picked up a small number of times. The gene calls are TRBV20-1 and TRBJ1-2; D perhaps matches TRBD1 (5 bases). Germline V CDR1 and CDR2: DFQATT, SNEGSKA (reference sequence). Trimming stripped 3 bases from V and 2 bases from J, with 7 bases between. This CDR3 has 12 residues. This CDR3 reads CSARNRNYGYTF. CDR3 coding DNA: TGCAGTGCTAGGAACAGGAACTATGGCTACACCTTC.

As to this clonotype: Possible read error: a much larger clone is one base away. V usage is TRBV7-2 and J usage is TRBJ2-1, with 9 nucleotides matching TRBD2. Germline V gene sequence: CDR1 SGHTA, CDR2 FQGNSA. This CDR3 is 16 amino acids long. Losses at the gene ends were 1 base for V and 0 bases for J; bases not matched to a gene: 1. Written as DNA, the CDR3 is TGTGCCAGCAGCTTAGATAGCGGGAGCTCCTACAATGAGCAGTTCTTC. Encoded protein: CASSLDSGSSYNEQFF.

This clonotype has just a few counts. The DNA of the CDR3 is TGTGCCACCAGTGAGGGAACAGCGCCTAGTAATGAAAAACTGTTTTTT. It translates to CATSEGTAPSNEKLFF. The rearrangement links TRBV24-1 to TRBJ1-4; the D is unclear. The CDR3 is 16 residues long. The germline V and J ends were trimmed by 4 bases and 4 bases, with 15 bases remaining between them. Germline assignment: CDR1 KGHDR and CDR2 SFDVKD.

This clonotype came up a few times. The chain links TRBV6-1 to TRBJ2-3; TRBD2 might be the D (5 bases). Germline CDR1 MNHNS, CDR2 SASEGT. V lost 6 bases, J lost 5 bases, and 21 bases lay in between. CDR3 length equals 16 residues. The CDR3 protein is CASSPWGVRIGDTQYF. The DNA for the CDR3 is TGTGCCAGCAGCCCATGGGGAGTGCGGATTGGAGATACGCAGTATTTT.

J is TRBJ2-1 and V is TRBV7-8; TRBD2 matches 11 bases. V shed 5 bases and J 1 base; nucleotides not matched to a gene: 7. Germline lookup yields CDR1 SGHVS and CDR2 FQNEAQ. This CDR3 contains 17 residues. CDR3 sequence: CASSPTGTSGSYNEQFF. In nucleotides, the CDR3 is TGTGCCAGCAGCCCGACCGGGACTAGCGGATCCTACAATGAGCAGTTCTTC.

V gene TRBV5-5 combines with J gene TRBJ1-5; tentatively, D is TRBD1 (5 bases). The CDR3 runs to 15 residues. The germline V gene encodes CDR1 SGHKS and CDR2 YYEKEE (reference sequence). Deletions cut 4 bases from V and 7 bases from J, with 18 bases between. CDR3 DNA sequence: TGTGCCAGCAGCCTGTTGTTTAGGGGCCAACAGCCCCAGCATTTT. Its translation: CASSLLFRGQQPQHF.

V and J are TRBV27 and TRBJ1-1; maybe TRBD1 (5 bases). CDR1 and CDR2 (germline): MNHEY, SMNVEV (reference sequence). Deletions cut 2 bases from V and 1 base from J, with 8 bases between. The CDR3 is 14 amino acids. The CDR3 DNA follows: TGTGCCAGCAGTTTACTGGGGACGAACACTGAAGCTTTCTTT. Amino acids: CASSLLGTNTEAFF.

This clonotype was observed many times. The genes are TRBV5-1 and TRBJ2-3; D perhaps matches TRBD1 (5 bases). The CDR3 is made up of 15 amino acids. Per germline, CDR1 SGHRS and CDR2 YFSETQ. Between the trimmed V and J ends, which lost 7 bases and 3 bases, there was a span of 18 bases. The CDR3 loop reads CASAQGRPDTDTQYF. CDR3 coding DNA: TGCGCCAGCGCCCAGGGCCGCCCAGATACAGATACGCAGTATTTT. The variable domain in full, with the rest retrieved from reference TRBV5-1 and TRBJ2-3, is KAGVTQTPRYLIKTRGQQVTLSCSPISGHRSVSWYQQTPGQGLQFLFEYFSETQRNKGNFPGRFSGRQFSNSRSEMNVSTLELGDSALYLCASAQGRPDTDTQYFGPGTRLTVL.

This clonotype turned up a few times. The chain combines TRBV5-1 with TRBJ2-7; 9 bases are shared with TRBD2. J lost 3 bases, V lost 0 bases, and 22 bases had no gene match. Looked up from germline, CDR1 is SGHRS and CDR2 is YFSETQ. The CDR3 runs 21 residues. CDR3 in amino acids: CASSLALRTVLSGRRNYEQYF. CDR3 nucleotide sequence: TGCGCCAGCAGCTTGGCACTCAGGACAGTTTTGAGCGGGAGGAGGAACTACGAGCAGTACTTC.